These 7 T cell receptor beta chains were all obtained from the same sample, sequenced in a study of blood T cell repertoires in COVID-19. Assay: immunoSEQ multiplex PCR; the TCRdb copy retains only in-frame clones and omits some. The table lists about 120,000 clones, roughly three quarters of them singletons. Sequenced input: peripheral blood. The receptors were sampled from a human donor in a cohort sampled during active COVID-19.

V and J are TRBV6-5 and TRBJ1-4; D is unresolved. The CDR3 contains 11 residues. Germline V lookup: CDR1 MNHEY, CDR2 SVGAGI. Trimming cost V 6 bases and J 6 bases, with 5 bases left between them. The CDR3 protein is CASSPDEKLFF. CDR3 sequence (DNA): TGTGCCAGCAGCCCCGATGAAAAACTGTTTTTT.

The chain combines TRBV19 with TRBJ1-6, with D perhaps TRBD1 (5 bases). Germline V CDR1 and CDR2: LNHDA, SQIVND (reference sequence). This CDR3 region has 13 residues. V was shortened by 9 bases and J by 8 bases, with 14 bases between the two germline ends. The DNA of the CDR3 is TGTGCCAGCGACCAGGGCGGTGATTCACCCCTCCACTTT. Residues: CASDQGGDSPLHF.

The rearrangement uses TRBV10-3 and TRBJ2-7; 9 bases agree with TRBD1. Trimming took 0 bases from V and 3 from J; bases not matched to a gene: 0. This CDR3 is built from 14 residues. The V gene's germline CDR1 is ENHRY and CDR2 SYGVKD. CDR3 loop: CAISESTGGYEQYF. Here the CDR3 DNA reads TGTGCCATCAGTGAGTCGACAGGGGGCTACGAGCAGTACTTC.

V and J are TRBV30 and TRBJ2-1; TRBD1 agrees at 8 bases. The CDR3 is 13 residues long. Germline lookup yields CDR1 GTSNPN and CDR2 SVGIG (reference sequence). V lost 4 bases, J lost 5 bases, and 4 bases stayed unmatched. The CDR3 sequence: CAWNSDRDNEQFF. CDR3 nucleotide sequence: TGTGCCTGGAATTCGGACAGGGACAATGAGCAGTTCTTC.

The DNA for the CDR3 is TGCGCCAGCAGTCGCTCTGGGACAGTCGGAAACACCATATATTTT. It codes for CASSRSGTVGNTIYF. The chain links TRBV5-1 to TRBJ1-3; TRBD1 matches at 7 bases. The CDR3 runs to 15 residues. Germline CDR1 is SGHRS and CDR2 is YFSETQ. V was pared by 5 bases and J by 4 bases, with 9 bases of the junction left unmatched. The entire variable domain, with the rest obtained from reference TRBV5-1 and TRBJ1-3, is as follows: KAGVTQTPRYLIKTRGQQVTLSCSPISGHRSVSWYQQTPGQGLQFLFEYFSETQRNKGNFPGRFSGRQFSNSRSEMNVSTLELGDSALYLCASSRSGTVGNTIYFGEGSWLTVV.

This clone has more than one count but fewer than ten. V gene TRBV7-3 combines with J gene TRBJ2-6; D may be TRBD1 (5 bases). Germline-derived CDR1 and CDR2 are SGHTA and FQGTGA. V gave up 0 bases and J gave up 3 bases, with 12 bases separating them. The CDR3 consists of 17 residues. The CDR3 region is CASSLTATGIGANVLTF. The DNA of the CDR3 is TGTGCCAGCAGCTTAACGGCTACAGGCATTGGGGCCAACGTCCTGACTTTC.

This clone was recorded once. The V call is TRBV6-5, the J call TRBJ2-7; 10 bases line up with TRBD2. V was pared by 6 bases and J by 2 bases, with 4 bases of the junction left unmatched. CDR1 MNHEY and CDR2 SVGAGI come from the germline V gene. CDR3 size: 14 residues. The CDR3 DNA follows: TGTGCCAGCAGCAGGACTAGCGGACCCTACGAGCAGTACTTC. It specifies CASSRTSGPYEQYF.